This T cell receptor beta chain was profiled in a study of T cells in localized non-small cell lung cancer. Regarding the study as a whole: Heterogeneity cannot be ruled out, as sequencing used one tumor region only. Uninvolved adjacent lung, not tumor, had the highest T cell clonality.

Of note for this clone: Antigen unknown.

This CDR3 has 17 amino acids. CDR1 is SGHTA, CDR2 FQGNSA, per germline. Trimming cost V 5 bases and J 9 bases; bases outside gene matches: 17. Sequenced by immunoSEQ multiplex PCR; TCRdb stores in-frame clones only, minus some. This table holds approximately 41,000 clones, around 86% found once. This TCR derives from a male donor aged 60 or over with stage II lung adenocarcinoma. Sequencing used peripheral blood mononuclear cells, obtained before any cancer treatment. This rearrangement joins TRBV7-2 to TRBJ2-1; the match to TRBD2 covers 9 bases. CDR3 residues: CASSPALLAGEGGEQFF. Here the CDR3 DNA reads TGTGCCAGCAGCCCAGCTCTGTTAGCGGGAGAAGGAGGTGAGCAGTTCTTC.